The 16 T cell receptor beta chains reported below all come from one sample, sequenced in a study of cytotoxic CD8 clonotypes in ibrutinib-treated CLL. Generated by immunoSEQ multiplex PCR, the TCRdb table keeps only in-frame clones and is missing some. Of 110,000 or so clones listed, approximately 58% are singletons. Sequencing was performed on PBMCs, taken after 24 months of ibrutinib treatment. The origin of the receptors is a human donor with chronic lymphocytic leukemia.

This chain uses TRBV11-2 with TRBJ2-5, with a possible D match to TRBD1 (5 bases). This CDR3 has 14 amino acids. Trimming took 0 bases from V and 5 from J, leaving 10 bases between them. Germline CDR1 and CDR2: SGHAT and FQNNGV. As DNA, the CDR3 is TGTGCCAGCAGCTTAGATAGGGGCTTGGAGACCCAGTACTTC. Protein sequence: CASSLDRGLETQYF.

This clone has just a few counts. This specimen includes other DNA sequences encoding the same CDR3. The genes are TRBV7-9 and TRBJ2-1, with no clear D. This CDR3 has 10 residues. Per the germline V gene, CDR1 is SEHNR and CDR2 is FQNEAQ (reference sequence). Trimming pared 5 bases from V and 6 bases from J, leaving 2 bases between. The CDR3 protein is CASSGNEQFF. In DNA form, the CDR3 reads TGTGCCAGCAGCGGCAATGAGCAGTTCTTC.

This chain connects TRBV9 to TRBJ2-1; D is unresolved. In germline, CDR1 is SGDLS, CDR2 YYNGEE. The germline V and J ends were trimmed by 0 bases and 5 bases, with 9 bases remaining between them. The CDR3 consists of 14 residues. This CDR3 is CASSVEMSDNEQFF. For the CDR3, the DNA is TGTGCCAGCAGCGTAGAGATGTCGGACAATGAGCAGTTCTTC.

This clone was seen more than once but under ten times. The rearrangement uses TRBV29-1 and TRBJ1-5, with 10 bases fitting TRBD1. Per germline, CDR1 SQVTM and CDR2 ANQGSEA. After removal of 6 bases from V and 7 bases from J, the junction contained 6 bases not matched to a gene. The CDR3 loop spans 13 amino acids. CDR3 sequence reads: CSVETGGGQPQHF. DNA of the CDR3: TGCAGCGTAGAGACAGGGGGCGGGCAGCCCCAGCATTTT.

This clone was found once. V usage is TRBV28 and J usage is TRBJ2-2; D gene unclear. This CDR3 comprises 12 residues. From germline, CDR1 is MDHEN and CDR2 SYDVKM. V lost 6 bases and J lost 5, with 7 bases in between. The CDR3 sequence is CASSLRTGELFF. CDR3 DNA: TGTGCCAGCAGCCTGAGGACCGGGGAGCTGTTTTTT.

The chain recombines TRBV5-1 with TRBJ1-2; D gene ambiguous. V lost 3 bases to trimming and J lost 0 bases, with 9 bases between them. Germline CDR1 and CDR2: SGHRS and YFSETQ. The CDR3 loop spans 14 amino acids. CDR3 sequence (DNA): TGCGCCAGCAGCTCATACACCGCTAACTATGGCTACACCTTC. Translating it yields CASSSYTANYGYTF. Together with reference TRBV5-1 and TRBJ1-2, the CDR3 gives the full variable domain: KAGVTQTPRYLIKTRGQQVTLSCSPISGHRSVSWYQQTPGQGLQFLFEYFSETQRNKGNFPGRFSGRQFSNSRSEMNVSTLELGDSALYLCASSSYTANYGYTFGSGTRLTVV.

The rearrangement joins TRBV7-9 to TRBJ2-3; 7 positions match TRBD1. Losses at the gene ends were 2 bases for V and 0 bases for J; bases not matched to a gene: 2. The CDR3 extends over 15 amino acids. CDR1 is SEHNR, CDR2 FQNEAQ, per germline (reference sequence). CDR3 sequence (DNA): TGTGCCAGCAGCTTAAGGGGGCTTAGCACAGATACGCAGTATTTT. Its translation is CASSLRGLSTDTQYF. The full variable domain, rest sourced from reference TRBV7-9 and TRBJ2-3, is DTGVSQNPRHKITKRGQNVTFRCDPISEHNRLYWYRQTLGQGPEFLTYFQNEAQLEKSRLLSDRFSAERPKGSFSTLEIQRTEQGDSAMYLCASSLRGLSTDTQYFGPGTRLTVL.

The genes are TRBV10-3 and TRBJ2-5, with 7 bases identical to TRBD1. J was trimmed by 2 bases and V by 0 bases; bases with no gene match: 0. There are 14 residues in the CDR3. The germline CDR1 and CDR2 sequences are ENHRY and SYGVKD. The CDR3 nucleotides are TGTGCCATCAGTGAGTCGGGACAGCAAGAGACCCAGTACTTC. It is translated as CAISESGQQETQYF.

V and J are TRBV29-1 and TRBJ2-7, with D unresolved. This CDR3 region has 11 residues. V shed 5 bases and J shed 5 bases, with 10 bases lying between them. The germline V gene encodes CDR1 SQVTM and CDR2 ANQGSEA. The CDR3 loop is CSVHLWNEQYF. In DNA, the CDR3 is TGCAGCGTTCACCTATGGAACGAGCAGTACTTC.

This clone was detected many times. The chain has TRBV5-6 and TRBJ1-5, with D possibly matching TRBD1 (5 bases). The CDR3 has 15 amino acids. V was cut by 4 bases and J by 0 bases, with 11 bases left in between. Looked up from germline, CDR1 is SGHDT and CDR2 is YYEEEE. The CDR3 region has the DNA TGTGCCAGCAGCATATACAGGAATAGCAATCAGCCCCAGCATTTT. Translating it yields CASSIYRNSNQPQHF. Full variable domain (rest looked up from reference TRBV5-6 and TRBJ1-5): DAGVTQSPTHLIKTRGQQVTLRCSPKSGHDTVSWYQQALGQGPQFIFQYYEEEERQRGNFPDRFSGHQFPNYSSELNVNALLLGDSALYLCASSIYRNSNQPQHFGDGTRLSIL.

A few counts support this clone. The chain couples TRBV30 to TRBJ2-3; D is undetermined. The V end was cut by 5 bases, the J end by 9 bases, with 12 bases between. CDR3 length: 11 amino acids. CDR1 is GTSNPN and CDR2 is SVGIG in the germline V gene (reference sequence). This CDR3 is CAWVGMATQYF. CDR3 in DNA: TGTGCCTGGGTGGGAATGGCGACGCAGTATTTT. The complete variable domain, with remaining parts taken from reference TRBV30 and TRBJ2-3, reads SQTIHQWPATLVQPVGSPLSLECTVEGTSNPNLYWYRQAAGRGLQLLFYSVGIGQISSEVPQNLSASRPQDRQFILSSKKLLLSDSGFYLCAWVGMATQYFGPGTRLTVL.

This clone was found once. The chain has TRBV7-2 and TRBJ1-5; D might be TRBD1 (5 bases). CDR1 is SGHTA and CDR2 is FQGNSA in the germline V gene. The CDR3 totals 18 residues. V was clipped by 5 bases and J by 0 bases, with 20 bases between them. The CDR3 sequence is CASSRPMQGLNSNQPQHF. The DNA of the CDR3 is TGTGCCAGCAGCCGACCCATGCAGGGACTAAATAGCAATCAGCCCCAGCATTTT. The variable domain in full, with the rest retrieved from reference TRBV7-2 and TRBJ1-5, is GAGVSQSPSNKVTEKGKDVELRCDPISGHTALYWYRQSLGQGLEFLIYFQGNSAPDKSGLPSDRFSAERTGGSVSTLTIQRTQQEDSAVYLCASSRPMQGLNSNQPQHFGDGTRLSIL.

The gene calls are TRBV5-1 and TRBJ2-7; 11 nucleotides match TRBD1. The junction had 4 bases not matched to a gene; V was cut back by 0 bases and J by 5 bases. The CDR3 length is 15 residues. Germline V CDR1 and CDR2: SGHRS, YFSETQ. Written as DNA, the CDR3 is TGCGCCAGCAGCTTGGGGACAGGGGGCGGAAACGAGCAGTACTTC. Translation gives CASSLGTGGGNEQYF.

The J gene is TRBJ2-5, the V gene TRBV12-5; D might be TRBD2 (5 bases). The germline gives CDR1 LGHNT, CDR2 FRNRAP. Between the trimmed V and J ends, which lost 2 bases and 5 bases, there was a span of 9 bases. The CDR3 length is 13 residues. CDR3 DNA sequence: TGTGCTAGTGGTTTGTCTGGCGGGGAGACCCAGTACTTC. This translates into CASGLSGGETQYF.

This chain uses TRBV6-1 with TRBJ2-3; TRBD1 agrees at 9 bases. V trimming: 8 bases; J trimming: 10 bases; junction bases outside the gene matches: 4. CDR1 is MNHNS and CDR2 is SASEGT in the germline V gene. The CDR3 length is 11 residues. The CDR3 spells CASVWDRAQYF. In DNA form, the CDR3 reads TGTGCCAGCGTTTGGGACAGGGCGCAGTATTTT.

The V call is TRBV5-4, the J call TRBJ2-2, with D perhaps matching TRBD2 (5 bases). This CDR3 is built from 13 residues. The V gene's germline CDR1 is SGHNT and CDR2 YYREEE (reference sequence). Trimming cost V 4 bases and J 7 bases, with 11 bases left between them. The CDR3 DNA sequence: TGTGCCAGCAGCCCGGACGGGATCGGGGAGCTGTTTTTT. Its protein is CASSPDGIGELFF.